This T cell receptor (beta chain) was sequenced during a study of response to subunit inactivated influenza vaccine (dated by TCRdb to 2017 to 2018). Some background on the complete study: Deep quantitative T cell receptor repertoire profiling was used in the study to track responses to a trivalent subunit inactivated influenza vaccine. What the work shows at the level of the full study, not this receptor alone: The authors proposed that each seasonal influenza vaccination may bring in only a limited number of new T cells.

This clonotype was recorded a few times. Its binding antigen is unknown. Per-nucleotide qualities are absent, and no much larger clonotype sits a single base away. Receptor libraries were prepared by RT-PCR. Sequencing was performed on an Illumina HiSeq 2500. In TCRdb, the public reads were trimmed at Q25 with fastp and aligned with MiXCR, with productive beta chains retained. Duplicate CDR3 protein sequences are folded into a single record with the most common DNA and genes. This sample comprises hundreds of thousands of distinct CDR3 sequences, around 20% of them detected only once. The ten top clones hold 9.5% to 13% of the sample. The V and J ends are trimmed by 4 bases and 0 bases, leaving 11 bases between them. The CDR3, from cysteine to phenylalanine, totals 16 residues. Only the CDR3 portion is preserved as DNA: 48 bases, with reading frame beginning at the first base. The CDR1 and CDR2 encoded by the germline V gene are SGHRS and YFSETQ.

The source was PBMCs from blood, collected around 5 days after vaccination. This TCR derives from a man between 45 and 60 years old who received an inactivated influenza vaccine. Donor details come from another sample of the same person, matched by shared clones. The V and J segments used are TRBV5-1 and TRBJ2-6; TRBD1 might be the D gene, on 6 matching bases. CDR3 sequence: CASSPRGSSGANVLTF. DNA sequence: TGCGCCAGCAGCCCCAGGGGCAGCTCTGGGGCCAACGTCCTGACTTTC.